The present T cell receptor (beta chain) was sequenced within a study of long-term antiretroviral therapy in people with HIV. Notes on this clone: Its antigen is unknown.

Overall study results and limits: Repertoire dominance by clones expanded before ART was seen at all time points.

They ran version v3.0 of the immunoSEQ assay at survey level. The target of sequencing was about 35,000-50,000 T-cell genomes per sample. Only in-frame clones appear in the TCRdb table, and some are missing; sequencing was by immunoSEQ multiplex PCR. Of some 31,000 clones listed, around 97% are singletons. The CDR3 extends over 15 amino acids. V gave up 1 base and J gave up 3 bases; unmatched junction bases: 5. Germline V gene data show CDR1 as LGHNA and CDR2 as YSLEER. The source was unsorted PBMCs, collected 6.9 years after starting antiretroviral therapy. This sequence originates from a man between 25 and 39 years old with HIV. J is TRBJ1-1 and V is TRBV4-3; TRBD1 aligns across 7 bases. For the CDR3, the DNA is TGCGCCAGCAGCCAAGGGGCAGGGGGTTACACTGAAGCTTTCTTT. This sequence encodes CASSQGAGGYTEAFF.